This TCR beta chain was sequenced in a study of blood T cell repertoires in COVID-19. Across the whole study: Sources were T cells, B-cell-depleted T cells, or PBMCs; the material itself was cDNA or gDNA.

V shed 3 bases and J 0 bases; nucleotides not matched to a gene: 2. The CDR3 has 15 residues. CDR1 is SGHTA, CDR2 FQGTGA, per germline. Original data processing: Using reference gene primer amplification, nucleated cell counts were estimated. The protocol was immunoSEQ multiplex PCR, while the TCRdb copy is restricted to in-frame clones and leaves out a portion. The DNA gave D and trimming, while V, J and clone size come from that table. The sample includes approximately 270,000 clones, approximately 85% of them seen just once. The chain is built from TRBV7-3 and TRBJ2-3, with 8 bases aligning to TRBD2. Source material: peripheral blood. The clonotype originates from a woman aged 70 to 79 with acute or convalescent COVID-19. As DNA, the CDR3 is TGTGCCAGCAGCTTTAGCGGGGAGAGCACAGATACGCAGTATTTT. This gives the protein CASSFSGESTDTQYF.